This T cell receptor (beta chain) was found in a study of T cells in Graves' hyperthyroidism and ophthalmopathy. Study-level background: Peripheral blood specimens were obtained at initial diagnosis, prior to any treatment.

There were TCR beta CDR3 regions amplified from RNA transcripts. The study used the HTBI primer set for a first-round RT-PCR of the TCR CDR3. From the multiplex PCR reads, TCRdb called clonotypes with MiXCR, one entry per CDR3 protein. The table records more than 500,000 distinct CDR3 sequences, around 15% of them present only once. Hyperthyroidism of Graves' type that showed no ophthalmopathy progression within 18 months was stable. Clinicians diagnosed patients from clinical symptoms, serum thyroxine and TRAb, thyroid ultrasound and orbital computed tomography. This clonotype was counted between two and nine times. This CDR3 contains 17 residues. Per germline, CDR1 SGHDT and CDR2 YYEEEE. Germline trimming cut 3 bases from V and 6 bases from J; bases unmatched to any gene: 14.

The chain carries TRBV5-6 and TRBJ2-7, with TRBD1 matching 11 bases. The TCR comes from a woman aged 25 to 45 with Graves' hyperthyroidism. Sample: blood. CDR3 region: CASSWTGGGSSPVEQYF. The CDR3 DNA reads TGTGCCAGCAGCTGGACAGGGGGCGGGAGTTCGCCCGTCGAGCAGTACTTC.